This T cell receptor (beta chain) was documented in a study of blood T cell repertoires in COVID-19. CDR1 and CDR2 from the germline V gene are DFQATT and SNEGSKA (reference sequence). This CDR3 comprises 16 residues. Trimming cost V 3 bases and J 0 bases, with 12 bases left between them. This table comes from immunoSEQ multiplex PCR, and its TCRdb copy is limited to in-frame clones, with some not included. This sample has roughly 150,000 clones, with around 90% found just once. Sequences were obtained from peripheral blood. This chain uses TRBV20-1 with TRBJ1-6; no clear D gene. The clonotype comes from a man aged 55-75 years with active or convalescent COVID-19. The CDR3 sequence is CSASIGMSSYNSPLHF. CDR3 nucleotide sequence: TGCAGTGCTAGTATCGGGATGAGCTCCTATAATTCACCCCTCCACTTT.